This passage covers 27 T cell receptor beta chains from one sample sequenced in a study of T-cell memory formation after mild COVID-19 (dated by TCRdb to the early 2020s). Libraries were constructed by 5' RACE. TCRdb names Illumina NovaSeq 6000 as the instrument used. TCRdb reprocessing: public reads trimmed at Q25 with fastp, clones called with MiXCR, in-frame beta chains kept. Each entry merges the rows of one CDR3 protein and shows their most common DNA and genes. This sample lists under 300,000 distinct CDR3 sequences; roughly 8.2% were detected once. The ten top clones hold approximately 23% of the sample. Specimen: PBMCs or a T cell subset sorted from them (not recorded which). The receptors originated from a man aged 18 to 30 who had mild COVID-19 (a few samples of this study predate the infection). The sample titles of this study are shuffled in the database, so cell type and time point are left out; the donor was told from shared clones.

There are a few counts of this clonotype. The rearrangement joins TRBV12-3 or TRBV12-4 to TRBJ1-2; 8 bases fit TRBD1. This CDR3 comprises 15 residues. With 7 bases clipped from V and 1 base from J, the junction kept 8 bases outside the gene matches. The CDR3 spells CASTPGGRGNYGYTF. The CDR3 DNA is TGTGCCAGCACCCCAGGGGGCAGGGGTAACTATGGCTACACCTTC.

The rearrangement uses TRBV11-2 and TRBJ1-6; TRBD1 aligns across 7 bases. J gave up 6 bases and V 5 bases, and 4 bases lay outside the gene matches. The CDR3 is 14 residues long. Germline CDR1 is SGHAT and CDR2 is FQNNGV. In nucleotides, the CDR3 is TGTGCCAGCAGCACACAGGGGAGTAATTCACCCCTCCACTTT. Protein: CASSTQGSNSPLHF.

Only a few counts were recorded for this clonotype. CDR3 amino acids: CASSLGWETSEQFF. The CDR3, as DNA: TGCGCCAGCAGCTTGGGATGGGAGACAAGTGAGCAGTTCTTC. The gene calls are TRBV5-1 and TRBJ2-1, with a weak D call TRBD2 (5 bases). Germline values: CDR1 SGHRS, CDR2 YFSETQ. V dropped 0 bases and J dropped 9 bases, with 13 bases sitting between them. The length of the CDR3 is 14 residues.

This clonotype was seen many times. The rearrangement joins TRBV20-1 to TRBJ1-1; no clear D gene. The CDR3 is 11 amino acids. Trimming shortened V by 5 bases and J by 6 bases, and 10 bases separated the two germline ends. In germline, CDR1 is DFQATT, CDR2 SNEGSKA (reference sequence). The CDR3 DNA reads TGCAGTGCTTACCCGGGCGCTGAAGCTTTCTTT. As protein: CSAYPGAEAFF.

This clonotype was seen many times. The J gene is TRBJ2-3, the V gene TRBV11-3; D might be TRBD1 or TRBD2, each matching 6 bases. Looked up from germline, CDR1 is SGHNT and CDR2 is YENEEA. The CDR3 loop spans 16 amino acids. V shed 8 bases and J shed 6 bases, with 24 bases lying between them. CDR3 amino acids: CASSPATGAFGDTQYF. The CDR3 DNA sequence: TGTGCCAGCTCCCCCGCGACGGGGGCCTTCGGCGATACGCAGTATTTT.

A few counts support this clonotype. The chain links TRBV12-3 or TRBV12-4 to TRBJ2-7; 8 bases align to TRBD1. The CDR3 is 14 residues long. The junction had 8 bases not matched to a gene; V was cut back by 3 bases and J by 7 bases. In nucleotides, the CDR3 is TGTGCCAGCAGTTTTCGACAGGGGATTGGTGAGCAGTACTTC. It specifies CASSFRQGIGEQYF.

The table lists this clonotype with a few counts. The chain employs TRBV5-6 and TRBJ2-7, with TRBD1 matching 7 bases. With 2 bases clipped from V and 0 bases from J, the junction kept 8 bases outside the gene matches. Germline V lookup: CDR1 SGHDT, CDR2 YYEEEE. The CDR3 runs to 16 residues. CDR3: CASSLSGTVFSYEQYV. The CDR3 nucleotides read TGTGCCAGCAGCTTATCTGGGACAGTCTTCTCCTACGAGCAGTACGTC.

With regard to this clonotype: One end of the junction varies from germline; a read error may be responsible. The chain is built from TRBV7-7 and TRBJ1-1; D ambiguous. The CDR3 length is 13 residues. Germline V gene sequence: CDR1 SSHAT, CDR2 FNYEAQ (reference sequence). CDR3: CASSLLINTEAFF. The CDR3 bases are TGTGCTAGCAGTCTACTGATTAACACTGAAGCTTTCTTT.

The chain recombines TRBV9 with TRBJ2-2; a weak D match, TRBD1 (7 bases). Deletions cut 0 bases from V and 2 bases from J, with 14 bases between. The CDR3 is 17 amino acids. CDR1 and CDR2 from the germline V gene are SGDLS and YYNGEE. In DNA form, the CDR3 reads TGTGCCAGCAGCGTAGCAGGGGGGATACCTAACACCGGGGAGCTGTTTTTT. Translating gives CASSVAGGIPNTGELFF.

This clonotype was counted only a few times. The rearrangement joins TRBV20-1 to TRBJ1-1; D is undetermined. Trimming cost V 0 bases and J 3 bases, with 11 bases left between them. The V gene's germline CDR1 is DFQATT and CDR2 SNEGSKA (reference sequence). This CDR3 comprises 14 residues. The CDR3 is CSARDRLGYTEAFF. The CDR3 DNA reads as TGCAGTGCTAGAGATCGGCTGGGGTACACTGAAGCTTTCTTT.

The chain uses TRBV20-1 and TRBJ1-1; no firm D call. CDR1 is DFQATT and CDR2 is SNEGSKA in the germline V gene (reference sequence). This CDR3 comprises 13 residues. Trimming took 6 bases from V and 1 from J, leaving 12 bases between them. CDR3: CSARSPGNTEAFF. The CDR3 DNA sequence: TGCAGTGCCCGTTCCCCAGGGAACACTGAAGCTTTCTTT.

The rearrangement uses TRBV20-1 and TRBJ2-2; TRBD1 matches at 10 bases. CDR3 length: 15 residues. Germline values: CDR1 DFQATT, CDR2 SNEGSKA (reference sequence). V trimming: 1 base; J trimming: 5 bases; junction bases outside the gene matches: 4. CDR3 DNA sequence: TGCAGTGCTAGAGCCGGGACAGGGGCAACCGGGGAGCTGTTTTTT. It yields the protein CSARAGTGATGELFF.

CDR3 DNA: TGTGCCAGCAGCGCAGTCAACAGGGGTAGCTACACCTTC. Amino acid sequence: CASSAVNRGSYTF. The chain joins TRBV5-5 to TRBJ1-2; 7 nucleotides line up with TRBD1. Unmatched junction bases numbered 9, after V lost 4 bases and J lost 9 bases. This CDR3 is 13 amino acids long. The V gene's germline CDR1 is SGHKS and CDR2 YYEKEE (reference sequence).

V usage is TRBV6-2 or TRBV6-3 and J usage is TRBJ2-2, with a weak D call TRBD1 (6 bases). With 0 bases removed from V and 4 bases from J, the gap between germline ends came to 12 bases. Per germline, CDR1 MNHEY and CDR2 SVGEGT. The CDR3 has 16 amino acids. The CDR3 bases are TGTGCCAGCAGTTACTCCAGGGGATCGGGCACCGGGGAGCTGTTTTTT. Amino acids: CASSYSRGSGTGELFF.

CDR3 DNA: TGTGCCAGCAGTTACTCGAGAGGCAGGTCACCCTTCAATCAGCCCCAGCATTTT. Protein sequence: CASSYSRGRSPFNQPQHF. The chain joins TRBV6-2 or TRBV6-3 to TRBJ1-5; no definite D call. V lost 0 bases, J lost 3 bases, and 18 bases lay in between. The CDR3 extends over 18 amino acids. Germline CDR1 is MNHEY and CDR2 is SVGEGT.

The V gene is TRBV7-2, the J gene TRBJ2-3; D gene unclear. Germline V CDR1 and CDR2: SGHTA, FQGNSA. CDR3 length equals 13 residues. The ends were cut back, 5 bases at V and 5 bases at J, with 11 bases in the middle. CDR3 amino acids: CASSPTRLDTQYF. The DNA of the CDR3 is TGTGCCAGCAGCCCGACCAGACTAGATACGCAGTATTTT.

The V and J genes are TRBV5-4 and TRBJ2-5, with D hard to call. This CDR3 is built from 13 residues. Trimming took 4 bases from V and 3 from J, leaving 10 bases between them. Germline lookup yields CDR1 SGHNT and CDR2 YYREEE (reference sequence). The CDR3: CASSPHAEETQYF. The CDR3 DNA is TGTGCCAGCAGCCCCCATGCAGAAGAGACCCAGTACTTC. Variable domain in full (rest from reference TRBV5-4 and TRBJ2-5): ETGVTQSPTHLIKTRGQQVTLRCSSQSGHNTVSWYQQALGQGPQFIFQYYREEENGRGNFPPRFSGLQFPNYSSELNVNALELDDSALYLCASSPHAEETQYFGPGTRLLVL.

This chain joins TRBV3-1 and TRBJ2-3; D unresolved. Germline values: CDR1 LGHDT, CDR2 YNNKEL (reference sequence). The CDR3 length is 15 residues. Trimming removed 1 base at V and 2 bases at J, with 10 bases between. The CDR3 bases are TGTGCCAGCAGCCAAGGGTGGTCTAACACAGATACGCAGTATTTT. Its translation is CASSQGWSNTDTQYF.

This clonotype was picked up many times. The chain uses TRBV29-1 and TRBJ2-7; D is perhaps TRBD1 (6 bases). The CDR3 has 14 residues. CDR1 is SQVTM and CDR2 is ANQGSEA in the germline V gene. Between the trimmed V and J ends, which lost 7 bases and 0 bases, there was a span of 16 bases. CDR3 sequence (DNA): TGCAGCGCTCTGGGGCAGGACAGCTCCTACGAGCAGTACTTC. Protein sequence: CSALGQDSSYEQYF.

The V and J genes are TRBV28 and TRBJ1-1; D uncertain. Trimming removed 4 bases from V and 6 bases from J, with 12 bases in between. CDR1 is MDHEN, CDR2 SYDVKM, per germline. This CDR3 is built from 13 residues. The DNA of the CDR3 is TGTGCCAGCAGTTCCCCCGACACAGCTGAAGCTTTCTTT. Encoded protein: CASSSPDTAEAFF.

There are a few counts of this clonotype. This sequence joins TRBV14 and TRBJ2-7; TRBD1 might be the D (6 bases). V lost 2 bases to trimming and J lost 9 bases, with 17 bases between them. CDR1 is SGHDN, CDR2 FVKESK, per germline. The CDR3 spans 14 residues. CDR3 sequence reads: CASSQLAGALTQYF. The CDR3 DNA reads TGTGCCAGCAGCCAACTGGCAGGGGCGCTGACGCAGTACTTC.

The CDR3 DNA reads as TGCAGTGCTAGAGATCTCGTCGCAGCGGGGGGTAGCACAGATACGCAGTATTTT. It yields the protein CSARDLVAAGGSTDTQYF. The chain has TRBV20-1 and TRBJ2-3, with 9 bases aligning to TRBD2. The V gene's germline CDR1 is DFQATT and CDR2 SNEGSKA (reference sequence). J was trimmed by 0 bases and V by 0 bases; bases with no gene match: 10. The CDR3 loop spans 18 amino acids.

This clonotype was observed many times. V and J are TRBV7-9 and TRBJ2-7; D gene uncertain. Trimming removed 2 bases at V and 2 bases at J, with 1 base between. The CDR3 spans 11 residues. Germline CDR1 SEHNR, CDR2 FQNEAQ (reference sequence). DNA of the CDR3: TGTGCCAGCAGCTTAACCTACGAGCAGTACTTC. Its translation: CASSLTYEQYF.

This clonotype was seen a handful of times. The genes are TRBV9 and TRBJ2-3; no definite D call. V dropped 3 bases and J dropped 5 bases, with 13 bases sitting between them. The CDR3 totals 14 residues. Germline CDR1 reads SGDLS; CDR2 reads YYNGEE. CDR3 protein: CASSAETRVDTQYF. The CDR3 bases are TGTGCCAGCAGCGCCGAGACCCGGGTAGATACGCAGTATTTT.

This clonotype has more than one count but fewer than ten. The chain uses TRBV10-3 and TRBJ2-7; D may match TRBD1 or TRBD2 (6 bases each). The length of the CDR3 is 14 residues. Germline V CDR1 and CDR2: ENHRY, SYGVKD. The V and J ends lost 5 bases and 6 bases respectively, with 17 bases between them. This chain's CDR3 is CAISYNLQGGEQYF. The CDR3 DNA is TGTGCCATCAGTTACAACCTACAGGGAGGCGAGCAGTACTTC.

Ten or more counts support this clonotype. The gene calls are TRBV24-1 and TRBJ1-1; D is ambiguous. There are 11 residues in the CDR3. Per the germline V gene, CDR1 is KGHDR and CDR2 is SFDVKD. The germline V and J ends were trimmed by 3 bases and 5 bases, with 3 bases remaining between them. CDR3 coding DNA: TGTGCCACCAGTGATCGGACTGAAGCTTTCTTT. The encoded protein is CATSDRTEAFF.

This clonotype was counted only a few times. The V gene is TRBV20-1, the J gene TRBJ1-6; 10 bases are shared with TRBD1. Trimming cost V 3 bases and J 7 bases; bases outside gene matches: 3. The CDR3 is 14 amino acids. Germline CDR1 is DFQATT and CDR2 is SNEGSKA (reference sequence). The CDR3 nucleotides are TGCAGTGCTAGGAGGGACAGGGGAAATTCACCCCTCCACTTT. Translation: CSARRDRGNSPLHF.